The TCR beta chain under discussion was sequenced for a study of vaccination and CD4 T cells after COVID-19. Treatment defined: roughly 10-day PBMC culture with coronavirus spike peptide pools or control peptides (ViraFEST assay). In regard to this clonotype: Its specificity is not known.

The Oncomine TCR Beta short-read assay was applied to DNA of cultured CD4+ T cells. TCRdb re-called the PCR reads through MiXCR, storing one row per CDR3 protein. The data show roughly 25,000 distinct CDR3 sequences, about 67% seen once. This CDR3 region has 14 residues. CDR1 and CDR2 (germline): LNHNV, YYDKDF (reference sequence). Trimming removed 0 bases from V and 3 bases from J, with 9 bases in between. The specimen comprised CD4+ T cells from blood, cultured in vitro, sampled after SARS-CoV-2 vaccination. The clonotype was recovered from a human donor who received a COVID-19 vaccine. V usage is TRBV15 and J usage is TRBJ2-7, with D perhaps matching TRBD2 (6 bases). DNA for the CDR3: TGTGCCACCAGCAGAGATCGGGGAGGCTACGAGCAGTACTTC. Protein sequence: CATSRDRGGYEQYF.